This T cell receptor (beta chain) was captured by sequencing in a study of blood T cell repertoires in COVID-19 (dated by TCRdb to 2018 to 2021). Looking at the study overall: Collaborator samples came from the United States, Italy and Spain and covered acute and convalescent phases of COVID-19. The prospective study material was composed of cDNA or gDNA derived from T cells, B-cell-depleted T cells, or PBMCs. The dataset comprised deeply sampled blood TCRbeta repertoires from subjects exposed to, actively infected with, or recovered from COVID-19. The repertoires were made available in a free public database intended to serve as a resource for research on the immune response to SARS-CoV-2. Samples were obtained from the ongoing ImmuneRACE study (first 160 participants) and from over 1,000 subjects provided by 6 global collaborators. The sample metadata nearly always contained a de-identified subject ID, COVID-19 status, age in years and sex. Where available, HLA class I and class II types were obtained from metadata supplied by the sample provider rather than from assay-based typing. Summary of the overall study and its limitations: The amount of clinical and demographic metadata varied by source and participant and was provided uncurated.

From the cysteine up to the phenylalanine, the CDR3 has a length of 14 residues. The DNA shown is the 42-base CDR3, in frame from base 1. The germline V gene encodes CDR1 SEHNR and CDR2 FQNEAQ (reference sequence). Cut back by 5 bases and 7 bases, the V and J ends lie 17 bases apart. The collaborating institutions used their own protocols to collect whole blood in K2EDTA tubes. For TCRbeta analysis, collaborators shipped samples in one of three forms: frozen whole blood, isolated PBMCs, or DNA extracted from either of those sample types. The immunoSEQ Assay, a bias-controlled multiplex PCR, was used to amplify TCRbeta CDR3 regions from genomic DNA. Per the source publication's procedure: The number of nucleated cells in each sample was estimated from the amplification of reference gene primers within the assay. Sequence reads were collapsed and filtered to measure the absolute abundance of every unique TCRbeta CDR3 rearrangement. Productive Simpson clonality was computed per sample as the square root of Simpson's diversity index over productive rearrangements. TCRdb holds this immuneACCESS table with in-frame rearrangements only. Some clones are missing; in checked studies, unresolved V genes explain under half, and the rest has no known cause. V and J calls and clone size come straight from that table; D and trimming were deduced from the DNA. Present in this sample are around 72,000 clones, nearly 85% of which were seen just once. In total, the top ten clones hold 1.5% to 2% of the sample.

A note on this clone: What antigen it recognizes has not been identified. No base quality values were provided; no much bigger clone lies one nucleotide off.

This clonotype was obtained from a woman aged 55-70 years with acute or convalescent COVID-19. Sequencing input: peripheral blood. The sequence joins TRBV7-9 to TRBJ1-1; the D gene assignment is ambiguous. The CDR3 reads CASSTRIGSGEAFF. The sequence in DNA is TGTGCCAGCAGCACACGGATCGGGTCCGGTGAAGCTTTCTTT.